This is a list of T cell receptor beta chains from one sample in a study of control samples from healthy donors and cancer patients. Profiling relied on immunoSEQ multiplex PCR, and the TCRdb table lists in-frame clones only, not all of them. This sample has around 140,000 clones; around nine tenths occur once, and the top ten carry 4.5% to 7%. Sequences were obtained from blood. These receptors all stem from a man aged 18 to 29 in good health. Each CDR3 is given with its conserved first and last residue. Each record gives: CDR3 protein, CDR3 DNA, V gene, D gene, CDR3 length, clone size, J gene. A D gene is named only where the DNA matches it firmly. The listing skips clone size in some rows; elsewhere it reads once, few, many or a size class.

CDR3aa: CATSPGTGELGGYTF
CDR3nt: TGTGCCACCAGCCCCGGGACAGGGGAGTTGGGTGGCTACACCTTC
v_gene: TRBV15
d_gene: TRBD1
len: 15
abundance: -
j_gene: TRBJ1-2

CDR3aa: CASSESFSSGANVLTF
CDR3nt: TGTGCCAGCAGTGAATCGTTCAGCTCTGGGGCCAACGTCCTGACTTTC
v_gene: TRBV6-4
d_gene: -
len: 16
abundance: -
j_gene: TRBJ2-6

CDR3aa: CATSREKGSDSGNTIYF
CDR3nt: TGTGCCACCAGCAGAGAGAAAGGGTCCGACTCTGGAAACACCATATATTTT
v_gene: TRBV15
d_gene: -
len: 17
abundance: few
j_gene: TRBJ1-3

CDR3aa: CASSNEPNRDEQYF
CDR3nt: TGTGCCAGCAGCAACGAACCAAACAGGGACGAGCAGTACTTC
v_gene: TRBV9
d_gene: -
len: 14
abundance: -
j_gene: TRBJ2-7

CDR3aa: CASSSTLSNEKLFF
CDR3nt: TGTGCCAGTAGTAGTACGTTGTCTAATGAAAAACTGTTTTTT
v_gene: TRBV19
d_gene: -
len: 14
abundance: -
j_gene: TRBJ1-4

CDR3aa: CASSLGPAGGNTGELFF
CDR3nt: TGTGCCAGCAGCTTAGGTCCAGCGGGGGGAAACACCGGGGAGCTGTTTTTT
v_gene: TRBV7-2
d_gene: TRBD2
len: 17
abundance: -
j_gene: TRBJ2-2

CDR3aa: CSVEAGGAVEKLFF
CDR3nt: TGCAGCGTTGAGGCAGGGGGCGCGGTTGAAAAACTGTTTTTT
v_gene: TRBV29-1
d_gene: TRBD1
len: 14
abundance: -
j_gene: TRBJ1-4

CDR3aa: CSVGGGALNTEAFF
CDR3nt: TGCAGCGTTGGAGGGGGTGCCTTGAACACTGAAGCTTTCTTT
v_gene: TRBV29-1
d_gene: -
len: 14
abundance: -
j_gene: TRBJ1-1

CDR3aa: CASSLGSVNTEAFF
CDR3nt: TGTGCCAGCAGCTTGGGTTCGGTCAACACTGAAGCTTTCTTT
v_gene: TRBV5-4
d_gene: -
len: 14
abundance: -
j_gene: TRBJ1-1

CDR3aa: CASSGGAFTDTQYF
CDR3nt: TGTGCCAGCTCGGGGGGGGCCTTCACAGATACGCAGTATTTT
v_gene: TRBV18
d_gene: -
len: 14
abundance: -
j_gene: TRBJ2-3

CDR3aa: CASSLEGRQPQHF
CDR3nt: TGTGCCAGCAGCTTGGAGGGTAGGCAGCCCCAGCATTTT
v_gene: TRBV5-5
d_gene: -
len: 13
abundance: -
j_gene: TRBJ1-5

CDR3aa: CASSQGFFRYSTTSGNTIYF
CDR3nt: TGTGCCAGCAGCCAAGGTTTTTTTCGGTACAGCACAACTTCTGGAAACACCATATATTTT
v_gene: TRBV3-1/TRBV3-2
d_gene: -
len: 20
abundance: -
j_gene: TRBJ1-3

CDR3aa: CAISDIGQVNTEAFF
CDR3nt: TGTGCCATCAGTGACATAGGGCAGGTGAACACTGAAGCTTTCTTT
v_gene: TRBV10-3
d_gene: -
len: 15
abundance: -
j_gene: TRBJ1-1

CDR3aa: CASSEVSGTQYF
CDR3nt: TGTGCCAGCAGTGAAGTGTCGGGGACGCAGTATTTT
v_gene: TRBV2
d_gene: -
len: 12
abundance: -
j_gene: TRBJ2-3

CDR3aa: CASSFQGGGYTF
CDR3nt: TGTGCCAGCAGTTTCCAGGGTGGCGGCTACACCTTC
v_gene: TRBV27
d_gene: -
len: 12
abundance: -
j_gene: TRBJ1-2

CDR3aa: CASSISEGLEQYF
CDR3nt: TGTGCCAGCTCAATATCCGAGGGTCTAGAGCAGTACTTC
v_gene: TRBV18
d_gene: -
len: 13
abundance: -
j_gene: TRBJ2-7

CDR3aa: CASSKQGANEKLFF
CDR3nt: TGTGCCAGCAGCAAACAGGGGGCTAATGAAAAACTGTTTTTT
v_gene: TRBV2
d_gene: TRBD1
len: 14
abundance: -
j_gene: TRBJ1-4

CDR3aa: CASSIIGGSYEQYF
CDR3nt: TGTGCCAGTAGTATCATTGGGGGATCCTACGAGCAGTACTTC
v_gene: TRBV19
d_gene: -
len: 14
abundance: -
j_gene: TRBJ2-7

CDR3aa: CASSLKSPGTDTQYF
CDR3nt: TGTGCCAGTAGTCTGAAGTCCCCGGGCACAGATACGCAGTATTTT
v_gene: TRBV19
d_gene: -
len: 15
abundance: -
j_gene: TRBJ2-3

CDR3aa: CSARGQDTQYF
CDR3nt: TGCAGTGCTAGGGGCCAAGATACGCAGTATTTT
v_gene: TRBV20-1
d_gene: -
len: 11
abundance: -
j_gene: TRBJ2-3

CDR3aa: CSASLGQGAGQPQHF
CDR3nt: TGCAGTGCTAGTTTGGGACAGGGGGCTGGACAGCCCCAGCATTTT
v_gene: TRBV20-1
d_gene: TRBD1
len: 15
abundance: -
j_gene: TRBJ1-5

CDR3aa: CASQTGLESPLHF
CDR3nt: TGTGCCAGCCAGACAGGGCTAGAATCACCCCTCCACTTT
v_gene: TRBV5-6
d_gene: TRBD1
len: 13
abundance: -
j_gene: TRBJ1-6

CDR3aa: CASSPTAGNTEAFF
CDR3nt: TGTGCCAGCAGCCCAACGGCAGGGAACACTGAAGCTTTCTTT
v_gene: TRBV7-3
d_gene: -
len: 14
abundance: -
j_gene: TRBJ1-1

CDR3aa: CASSIPSGGANTQYF
CDR3nt: TGCGCCAGCAGCATACCTAGCGGGGGGGCAAATACGCAGTATTTT
v_gene: TRBV5-1
d_gene: TRBD2
len: 15
abundance: -
j_gene: TRBJ2-3

CDR3aa: CASSIVGDGGSGELFF
CDR3nt: TGTGCCAGTAGTATAGTAGGGGACGGGGGAAGCGGGGAGCTGTTTTTT
v_gene: TRBV19
d_gene: -
len: 16
abundance: -
j_gene: TRBJ2-2

CDR3aa: CASSPVLPGLGYNEQFF
CDR3nt: TGCGCCAGCAGCCCCGTATTACCGGGACTAGGATACAATGAGCAGTTCTTC
v_gene: TRBV5-1
d_gene: TRBD2
len: 17
abundance: once
j_gene: TRBJ2-1

CDR3aa: CASSVEGTSNQPQHF
CDR3nt: TGTGCCAGCAGCGTAGAAGGGACATCCAATCAGCCCCAGCATTTT
v_gene: TRBV9
d_gene: -
len: 15
abundance: once
j_gene: TRBJ1-5

CDR3aa: CASSPDGLRGTEAFF
CDR3nt: TGTGCCAGCAGCCCGGACGGCCTGCGGGGCACTGAAGCTTTCTTT
v_gene: TRBV3-1/TRBV3-2
d_gene: -
len: 15
abundance: -
j_gene: TRBJ1-1

CDR3aa: CASSVQGVTNEKLFF
CDR3nt: TGTGCCAGCAGCGTTCAGGGGGTAACTAATGAAAAACTGTTTTTT
v_gene: TRBV7-2
d_gene: TRBD1
len: 15
abundance: -
j_gene: TRBJ1-4

CDR3aa: CASSPQGGSTDTQYF
CDR3nt: TGTGCCAGCAGCCCCCAAGGGGGGAGCACAGATACGCAGTATTTT
v_gene: TRBV9
d_gene: -
len: 15
abundance: -
j_gene: TRBJ2-3

CDR3aa: CASSGDRGTDTQYF
CDR3nt: TGCGCCAGCAGTGGGGATCGGGGCACAGATACGCAGTATTTT
v_gene: TRBV5-1
d_gene: -
len: 14
abundance: -
j_gene: TRBJ2-3

CDR3aa: CASSLSTRGYTF
CDR3nt: TGTGCCAGCAGCTTGAGTACTCGGGGCTACACCTTC
v_gene: TRBV5-5
d_gene: -
len: 12
abundance: -
j_gene: TRBJ1-2

CDR3aa: CASSLRQGHYTF
CDR3nt: TGTGCCAGCAGCCTCCGACAGGGCCACTACACCTTC
v_gene: TRBV3-1/TRBV3-2
d_gene: TRBD1
len: 12
abundance: few
j_gene: TRBJ1-2

CDR3aa: CASSPDGGTEAFF
CDR3nt: TGTGCCAGCTCTCCCGATGGGGGCACTGAAGCTTTCTTT
v_gene: TRBV18
d_gene: -
len: 13
abundance: once
j_gene: TRBJ1-1

CDR3aa: CASSINTGTGGLGGYTF
CDR3nt: TGTGCCAGCAGTATTAATACCGGGACAGGGGGCCTTGGTGGCTACACCTTC
v_gene: TRBV25-1
d_gene: TRBD1
len: 17
abundance: -
j_gene: TRBJ1-2

CDR3aa: CASSVEGRSSGNTIYF
CDR3nt: TGTGCCAGCAGCGTGGAAGGCAGATCCTCTGGAAACACCATATATTTT
v_gene: TRBV9
d_gene: -
len: 16
abundance: -
j_gene: TRBJ1-3

CDR3aa: CSVRDRGAGNTIYF
CDR3nt: TGCAGCGTTCGAGACAGGGGCGCGGGAAACACCATATATTTT
v_gene: TRBV29-1
d_gene: TRBD1
len: 14
abundance: once
j_gene: TRBJ1-3

CDR3aa: CASSSTRDQETQYF
CDR3nt: TGTGCCAGCAGCTCAACTAGAGACCAAGAGACCCAGTACTTC
v_gene: TRBV9
d_gene: -
len: 14
abundance: -
j_gene: TRBJ2-5

CDR3aa: CASSPGDGNTIYF
CDR3nt: TGTGCCAGCAGCCCGGGGGACGGAAACACCATATATTTT
v_gene: TRBV2
d_gene: -
len: 13
abundance: -
j_gene: TRBJ1-3

CDR3aa: CASTTHPGGSSYNEQFF
CDR3nt: TGTGCCAGCACCACCCATCCGGGGGGGAGCTCCTACAATGAGCAGTTCTTC
v_gene: TRBV2
d_gene: TRBD2
len: 17
abundance: -
j_gene: TRBJ2-1

CDR3aa: CASSLQPLGAEKLFF
CDR3nt: TGTGCCAGCAGCTTGCAACCCTTGGGAGCCGAAAAACTGTTTTTT
v_gene: TRBV5-4
d_gene: -
len: 15
abundance: -
j_gene: TRBJ1-4

CDR3aa: CASSRFNGSSYEQYF
CDR3nt: TGCGCCAGCAGCCGGTTTAATGGCAGCTCCTACGAGCAGTACTTC
v_gene: TRBV4-1
d_gene: -
len: 15
abundance: -
j_gene: TRBJ2-7

CDR3aa: CATSDLRTADNEQFF
CDR3nt: TGTGCCACCAGTGATTTGCGGACAGCAGACAATGAGCAGTTCTTC
v_gene: TRBV24-1
d_gene: -
len: 15
abundance: -
j_gene: TRBJ2-1

CDR3aa: CATPGTPRYYNEQFF
CDR3nt: TGCGCCACCCCAGGGACTCCAAGGTATTACAATGAGCAGTTCTTC
v_gene: TRBV10-2
d_gene: -
len: 15
abundance: once
j_gene: TRBJ2-1

CDR3aa: CSVAGSGSSSGANVLTF
CDR3nt: TGCAGCGTTGCGGGAAGCGGTTCAAGCTCTGGGGCCAACGTCCTGACTTTC
v_gene: TRBV29-1
d_gene: -
len: 17
abundance: -
j_gene: TRBJ2-6